These 25 T cell receptor beta chains came from one sample sequenced in a study of read filtering for tumor transcriptome and immune sequencing. This library used 300 to 450 ng RNA and molecular barcoded adaptors spanning alpha/delta and beta/gamma chains. TCRdb re-analysed the reads in MiXCR, keeping a single row per CDR3 protein. The sample lists roughly 18,000 distinct CDR3 sequences, approximately 20% seen once, with around 24% in the top ten. The source material was a population of CD138-negative cells sorted from bone marrow. The source of these receptors is a donor at least 40 years old with multiple myeloma.

This clonotype was counted only a few times. The V and J genes are TRBV5-6 and TRBJ2-7; possible D gene TRBD2, 6 bases. The CDR3 runs to 13 residues. Germline V gene data show CDR1 as SGHDT and CDR2 as YYEEEE. Trimming left V 2 bases short and J 5 bases short, with 11 bases between. DNA of the CDR3: TGTGCCAGCAGCTTAGGAGGGTCCAACGAGCAGTACTTC. Translation gives CASSLGGSNEQYF.

This clonotype has at least ten counts. This chain uses TRBV29-1 with TRBJ2-7, with a tentative D call TRBD2 (7 bases). Germline assignment: CDR1 SQVTM and CDR2 ANQGSEA. This CDR3 contains 16 residues. The V end was cut by 3 bases, the J end by 1 base, with 19 bases between. The CDR3 loop is CSVEGPQGRGSYEQYF. In nucleotides, the CDR3 is TGCAGCGTTGAGGGCCCCCAGGGGAGGGGATCCTACGAGCAGTACTTC.

By proportion, this clonotype is medium-sized. CDR3 nucleotides: TGTGCCAGTAAAGGGCTGAACACTGAAGCTTTCTTT. Its protein product is CASKGLNTEAFF. This chain connects TRBV25-1 to TRBJ1-1, with D uncertain. The CDR3 is made up of 12 amino acids. Looked up from germline, CDR1 is MGHDK and CDR2 is SYGVNS. Trimming took 9 bases from V and 0 from J, leaving 8 bases between them.

The chain links TRBV24-1 to TRBJ2-7; D gene uncertain. V was shortened by 3 bases and J by 3 bases, with 14 bases between the two germline ends. In germline, CDR1 is KGHDR, CDR2 SFDVKD. The CDR3 contains 15 residues. The DNA for the CDR3 is TGTGCCACCAGTGATCCAACGAGTCAGAACTACGAGCAGTACTTC. This sequence encodes CATSDPTSQNYEQYF.

There are a few counts of this clonotype. This chain links TRBV19 with TRBJ2-2; unclear D gene. CDR3 length equals 14 residues. Trimming stripped 6 bases from V and 1 base from J, with 9 bases between. The germline CDR1 and CDR2 sequences are LNHDA and SQIVND (reference sequence). This CDR3 reads CASRGRRNTGELFF. DNA for the CDR3: TGTGCCAGTAGAGGACGGAGGAACACCGGGGAGCTGTTTTTT.

This clonotype occurred a few times. The chain recombines TRBV7-9 with TRBJ2-5; a weak D match, TRBD2 (6 bases). The germline V and J ends were trimmed by 4 bases and 2 bases, with 17 bases remaining between them. CDR3 length: 16 amino acids. Germline V lookup: CDR1 SEHNR, CDR2 FQNEAQ (reference sequence). The CDR3 protein is CASSSRPGLQQETQYF. The CDR3 DNA reads TGTGCCAGCAGCTCCAGACCGGGACTCCAACAAGAGACCCAGTACTTC.

As concerns this clonotype: A read error may produce the germline difference seen at one junction end. This chain links TRBV7-9 with TRBJ2-3, with 8 bases fitting TRBD1. CDR3 length: 14 residues. Germline loops: CDR1 SEHNR, CDR2 FQNEAQ (reference sequence). The CDR3 protein is CASIRTGRTDTPYF. In nucleotides, the CDR3 is TGTGCCAGCATTAGGACAGGGAGGACAGATACGCCGTATTTT.

This clonotype has at least ten counts. The rearrangement uses TRBV20-1 and TRBJ2-2; possible D gene TRBD2, 6 bases. Germline CDR1 is DFQATT and CDR2 is SNEGSKA (reference sequence). Deletions cut 6 bases from V and 5 bases from J, with 16 bases between. The CDR3 loop spans 14 amino acids. Here the CDR3 DNA reads TGCAGTGCCCCGGCCGGGGGAACTACCGGGGAGCTGTTTTTT. It encodes CSAPAGGTTGELFF.

This clonotype was seen ten or more times. The chain is built from TRBV6-2 or TRBV6-3 and TRBJ2-1; maybe TRBD2 (6 bases). The CDR3 loop spans 15 amino acids. Per germline, CDR1 MNHEY and CDR2 SVGEGT. Trimming pared 6 bases from V and 4 bases from J, leaving 16 bases between. The CDR3 is CASSPWGETYNEQFF. In DNA form, the CDR3 reads TGTGCCAGCAGCCCTTGGGGGGAGACGTACAATGAGCAGTTCTTC.

This clonotype was observed many times. This chain connects TRBV5-1 to TRBJ2-3; 9 positions match TRBD2. V shed 3 bases and J 1 base; nucleotides not matched to a gene: 0. Germline V gene lookup returns CDR1 SGHRS and CDR2 YFSETQ. The CDR3 covers 14 residues. The CDR3 DNA reads as TGCGCCAGCAGCTGGACTAGCGGCACAGATACGCAGTATTTT. The encoded protein is CASSWTSGTDTQYF.

This clonotype has ten or more counts. CDR3 sequence reads: CSVEGGERNTEAFF. CDR3 coding DNA: TGCAGCGTTGAAGGGGGGGAGAGGAACACTGAAGCTTTCTTT. This chain links TRBV29-1 with TRBJ1-1; D is possibly TRBD1 (5 bases). Germline CDR1 reads SQVTM; CDR2 reads ANQGSEA. The CDR3 covers 14 residues. Trimming took 1 base from V and 1 from J, leaving 10 bases between them.

This clonotype was detected ten times or more. The CDR3 DNA sequence: TGTGCCAGCAGCCAAGATGGACAGGACCCATATGGCTACACCTTC. This codes for CASSQDGQDPYGYTF. This chain connects TRBV4-2 to TRBJ1-2; 7 bases are a match to TRBD1. This CDR3 comprises 15 residues. Losses at the gene ends were 0 bases for V and 5 bases for J; bases not matched to a gene: 6. Germline V gives CDR1 LGHNA, CDR2 YNFKEQ.

This clonotype was seen a handful of times. This may be a read error, as it is one base from a much larger clone. V is TRBV9 and J is TRBJ2-1; the D gene could be TRBD1 or TRBD2 (5 bases each). Germline assignment: CDR1 SGDLS and CDR2 YYNGEE. The CDR3 runs to 14 residues. Trimming left V 3 bases short and J 7 bases short, with 14 bases between. CDR3 nucleotides: TGTGCCAGCAGCGCTGGGGACGGTCCGAATGAGCAGTTCTTC. As protein: CASSAGDGPNEQFF.

The rearrangement links TRBV5-1 to TRBJ2-2; D may be TRBD2 (6 bases). The CDR3 length is 17 residues. Germline V lookup: CDR1 SGHRS, CDR2 YFSETQ. V dropped 4 bases and J dropped 3 bases, with 19 bases sitting between them. The chain's CDR3 is CASSGTAEGPYTGELFF. In DNA form, the CDR3 reads TGCGCCAGCAGCGGGACGGCGGAGGGCCCGTACACCGGGGAGCTGTTTTTT.

The J gene is TRBJ2-3, the V gene TRBV20-1; maybe TRBD2 (6 bases). Trimming pared 5 bases from V and 2 bases from J, leaving 17 bases between. Germline V gives CDR1 DFQATT, CDR2 SNEGSKA (reference sequence). The CDR3 is made up of 15 amino acids. CDR3 residues: CSARAGTGFTDTQYF. The CDR3 bases are TGCAGTGCTCGAGCCGGGACTGGATTCACAGATACGCAGTATTTT.

The rearrangement joins TRBV15 to TRBJ2-2; D gene ambiguous. V lost 0 bases and J 7 bases, leaving 6 bases between the germline ends. From germline, CDR1 is LNHNV and CDR2 YYDKDF (reference sequence). The CDR3 length is 13 residues. The CDR3 loop reads CATSRDPSGELFF. CDR3 sequence (DNA): TGTGCCACCAGCAGAGATCCCAGCGGGGAGCTGTTTTTT.

Concerning this clonotype itself: The junction differs from germline at one of its ends, possibly a read error. The chain carries TRBV12-3 or TRBV12-4 and TRBJ2-1; TRBD2 matches at 15 bases. This CDR3 has 17 residues. The CDR3, as DNA: TGTACCAGCAGGCCGGGACTAGCGGGAGGTTCCTACAATGAGCAGTTCTTC. Amino acids: CTSRPGLAGGSYNEQFF.

In its sample, this clonotype was seen many times. This chain joins TRBV14 and TRBJ2-2; D remains unclear. The germline V gene encodes CDR1 SGHDN and CDR2 FVKESK. The germline V and J ends were trimmed by 0 bases and 4 bases, with 3 bases remaining between them. The CDR3 spans 13 residues. This CDR3 is CASSQEGTGELFF. The DNA for the CDR3 is TGTGCCAGCAGCCAAGAGGGCACCGGGGAGCTGTTTTTT. Full variable domain (rest looked up from reference TRBV14 and TRBJ2-2): EAGVTQFPSHSVIEKGQTVTLRCDPISGHDNLYWYRRVMGKEIKFLLHFVKESKQDESGMPNNRFLAERTGGTYSTLKVQPAELEDSGVYFCASSQEGTGELFFGEGSRLTVL.

This rearrangement joins TRBV28 to TRBJ1-6; unclear D gene. Germline values: CDR1 MDHEN, CDR2 SYDVKM. The CDR3 covers 13 residues. Between the trimmed V and J ends, which lost 3 bases and 8 bases, there was a span of 8 bases. CDR3 nucleotides: TGTGCCAGCAGTTTGGATCAGCATTCACCCCTCCACTTT. It translates to CASSLDQHSPLHF.

This clonotype was counted ten times or more. The V call is TRBV29-1, the J call TRBJ2-1; 9 bases fit TRBD2. Germline values: CDR1 SQVTM, CDR2 ANQGSEA. This CDR3 is built from 14 residues. With 5 bases clipped from V and 3 bases from J, the junction kept 5 bases outside the gene matches. The CDR3 sequence is CSVSGSGSYNEQFF. CDR3 bases: TGCAGCGTTTCGGGTAGCGGGAGCTACAATGAGCAGTTCTTC.

V is TRBV12-3 or TRBV12-4 and J is TRBJ1-3; weak D call: TRBD1 (6 bases). This CDR3 contains 15 residues. V was shortened by 0 bases and J by 4 bases, with 10 bases between the two germline ends. DNA of the CDR3: TGTGCCAGCAGTTTAGCTGGGGGCATCGGAAACACCATATATTTT. It encodes CASSLAGGIGNTIYF.

This clonotype showed up many times. The chain employs TRBV5-6 and TRBJ2-5; 7 bases line up with TRBD1. There are 14 residues in the CDR3. From germline, CDR1 is SGHDT and CDR2 YYEEEE. Unmatched junction bases numbered 5, after V lost 4 bases and J lost 2 bases. DNA of the CDR3: TGTGCCAGCAGCACGGGACAGAGACAAGAGACCCAGTACTTC. Translated, it gives CASSTGQRQETQYF.

The chain couples TRBV11-3 to TRBJ2-2; D is perhaps TRBD2 (5 bases). The CDR3 is made up of 16 amino acids. The V end was cut by 5 bases, the J end by 0 bases, with 13 bases between. The V gene's germline CDR1 is SGHNT and CDR2 YENEEA. CDR3 protein: CASSALAAANTGELFF. The DNA of the CDR3 is TGTGCCAGCAGCGCCCTAGCTGCTGCGAACACCGGGGAGCTGTTTTTT.

This clonotype was seen at least ten times. DNA of the CDR3: TGTGCCAGCACACTAAACAGGGGGGATGAGCAGTTCTTC. It specifies CASTLNRGDEQFF. The rearrangement uses TRBV28 and TRBJ2-1; 8 positions match TRBD1. With V trimmed by 7 bases and J by 8 bases, 7 bases remained unmatched. Germline V gives CDR1 MDHEN, CDR2 SYDVKM. The CDR3 totals 13 residues.

This clonotype has a count of ten or more. The chain joins TRBV21-1 to TRBJ2-3. TRBV21-1 is recorded as a pseudogene. This CDR3 contains 14 residues. Written as DNA, the CDR3 is TGTGCCAGCAGAAGGAGAGGATGCACAGATACGCAGTATTTT. It translates to CASRRRGCTDTQYF.